Below, 9 T cell receptor beta chains from the same sample are listed, as sequenced in a study of blood T cell repertoires in COVID-19. TCRdb keeps only in-frame clones here, not all; method: immunoSEQ multiplex PCR. Of about 200,000 clones listed, around 80% were seen once; the top ten hold roughly 12%. Sequences were obtained from peripheral blood. Receptors originate from a woman in her forties with acute or convalescent COVID-19.

This chain links TRBV27 with TRBJ2-1, with 16 bases matching TRBD2. J lost 0 bases, V lost 7 bases, and 12 bases had no gene match. The CDR3 is 20 residues long. Per germline, CDR1 MNHEY and CDR2 SMNVEV (reference sequence). The CDR3 region has the DNA TGTGCCAGCATCCCTGGTGGGACTAGCGGGGGGGCGAGCTCCTACAATGAGCAGTTCTTC. Protein: CASIPGGTSGGASSYNEQFF.

This clone was seen only a few times. The chain employs TRBV6-5 and TRBJ1-2, with D perhaps TRBD1 (5 bases). Germline lookup yields CDR1 MNHEY and CDR2 SVGAGI. The CDR3 consists of 15 residues. The V end lost 2 bases, the J end lost 0 bases, and 10 bases lay between the germline ends. This CDR3 reads CASSYGGTANYGYTF. In DNA form, the CDR3 reads TGTGCCAGCAGTTACGGCGGGACCGCTAACTATGGCTACACCTTC.

The chain uses TRBV3-1 (or the pseudogene TRBV3-2) and TRBJ2-1; 9 nucleotides align to TRBD2. V shed 0 bases and J 4 bases; nucleotides not matched to a gene: 10. The CDR3 runs 18 residues. CDR1 LGHDT and CDR2 YNNKEL come from the germline V gene (reference sequence). In DNA, the CDR3 is TGTGCCAGCAGCCAAGAGCGGGGGGGGGAGTTGCCTTACAATGAGCAGTTCTTC. Translation: CASSQERGGELPYNEQFF.

This chain joins TRBV27 and TRBJ2-7; 7 nucleotides match TRBD1. CDR1 is MNHEY and CDR2 is SMNVEV in the germline V gene (reference sequence). Trimming removed 5 bases from V and 1 base from J; junction bases left unmatched: 5. The CDR3 totals 14 residues. CDR3 amino acids: CASSPGTVSYEQYF. The CDR3 nucleotides are TGTGCCAGCAGTCCCGGGACAGTATCCTACGAGCAGTACTTC.

This chain links TRBV4-3 with TRBJ1-3, with a tentative D call TRBD1 (6 bases). This CDR3 is built from 17 residues. Germline assignment: CDR1 LGHNA and CDR2 YSLEER. V was cut by 0 bases and J by 0 bases, with 12 bases left in between. The CDR3 DNA reads TGCGCCAGCAGCCAAGAAATCGGGACACTCTCTGGAAACACCATATATTTT. The encoded protein is CASSQEIGTLSGNTIYF.

The chain recombines TRBV6-5 with TRBJ2-7; tentative D call: TRBD1 (6 bases). The germline gives CDR1 MNHEY, CDR2 SVGAGI. The CDR3 runs to 15 residues. The V end lost 5 bases, the J end lost 3 bases, and 17 bases lay between the germline ends. CDR3 coding DNA: TGTGCCAGCAGTCCGGGACGCTGGGGGCTCTACGAGCAGTACTTC. Its protein product is CASSPGRWGLYEQYF.

The V gene is TRBV3-1 (or the pseudogene TRBV3-2), the J gene TRBJ1-3; D might be TRBD1 (6 bases). The V end was cut by 0 bases, the J end by 3 bases, with 12 bases between. The germline CDR1 and CDR2 sequences are LGHDT and YNNKEL (reference sequence). This CDR3 is 16 amino acids long. The CDR3 region is CASSQETQGLGNTIYF. The CDR3 coding sequence is TGTGCCAGCAGCCAAGAGACACAGGGCCTTGGAAACACCATATATTTT.

This chain joins TRBV2 and TRBJ2-1, with 12 bases aligning to TRBD2. V was clipped by 4 bases and J by 8 bases; unmatched bases: 18. There are 19 residues in the CDR3. Germline CDR1 is SNHLY and CDR2 is FYNNEI. The CDR3 bases are TGTGCCAGCAGTGGAGGGCTAGCGGGAGGGCCTTCATACCGCGATGAGCAGTTCTTC. Amino acids: CASSGGLAGGPSYRDEQFF.

The CDR3 nucleotides are TGTGCCAGCAGCTTAAACCAGGGAGGAGACACTGAAGCTTTCTTT. As protein: CASSLNQGGDTEAFF. The J gene is TRBJ1-1, the V gene TRBV7-3; TRBD1 is a possible D gene (5 bases). The CDR3 has 15 amino acids. CDR1 SGHTA and CDR2 FQGTGA come from the germline V gene. V was trimmed by 1 base and J by 3 bases, leaving 12 bases between them.